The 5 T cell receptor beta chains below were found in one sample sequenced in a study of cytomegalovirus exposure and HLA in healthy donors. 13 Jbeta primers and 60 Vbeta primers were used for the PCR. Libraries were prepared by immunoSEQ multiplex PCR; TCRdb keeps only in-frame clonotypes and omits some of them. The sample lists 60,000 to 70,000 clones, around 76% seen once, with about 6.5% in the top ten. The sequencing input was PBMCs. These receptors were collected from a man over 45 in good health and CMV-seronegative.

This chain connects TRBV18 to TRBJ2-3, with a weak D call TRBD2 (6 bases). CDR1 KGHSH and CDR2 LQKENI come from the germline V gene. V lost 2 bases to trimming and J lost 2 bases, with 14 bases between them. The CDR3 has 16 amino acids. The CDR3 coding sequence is TGTGCCAGCTCACCAGGACGGGGGATCCCCACAGATACGCAGTATTTT. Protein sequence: CASSPGRGIPTDTQYF.

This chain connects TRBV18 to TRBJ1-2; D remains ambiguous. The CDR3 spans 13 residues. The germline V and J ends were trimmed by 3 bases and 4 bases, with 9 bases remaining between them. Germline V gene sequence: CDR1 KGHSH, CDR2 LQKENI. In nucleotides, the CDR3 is TGTGCCAGCTCACCGGACTCCCTCTATGGCTACACCTTC. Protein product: CASSPDSLYGYTF.

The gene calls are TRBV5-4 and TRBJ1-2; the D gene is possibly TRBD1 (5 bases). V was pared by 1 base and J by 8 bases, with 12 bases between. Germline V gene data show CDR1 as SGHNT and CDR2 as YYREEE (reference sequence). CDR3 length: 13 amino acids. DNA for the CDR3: TGTGCCAGCAGCTTGAAGGGGTTTTACGGCTACACCTTC. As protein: CASSLKGFYGYTF. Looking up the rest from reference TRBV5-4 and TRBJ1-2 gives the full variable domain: ETGVTQSPTHLIKTRGQQVTLRCSSQSGHNTVSWYQQALGQGPQFIFQYYREEENGRGNFPPRFSGLQFPNYSSELNVNALELDDSALYLCASSLKGFYGYTFGSGTRLTVV.

The CDR3, as DNA: TGTGCCAGCAGTTCAACTAGCCGGGGTGGGGAGACCCAGTACTTC. Its translation: CASSSTSRGGETQYF. The chain employs TRBV27 and TRBJ2-5, with a weak D call TRBD2 (6 bases). Germline assignment: CDR1 MNHEY and CDR2 SMNVEV (reference sequence). The CDR3 is 15 residues long. Trimming stripped 4 bases from V and 5 bases from J, with 17 bases between.

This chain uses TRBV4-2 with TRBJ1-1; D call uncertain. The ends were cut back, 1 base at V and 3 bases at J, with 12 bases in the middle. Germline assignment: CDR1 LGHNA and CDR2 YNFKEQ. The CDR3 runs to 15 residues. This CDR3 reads CASSQGLRRDTEAFF. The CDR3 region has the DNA TGTGCCAGCAGCCAAGGTCTTAGGCGGGACACTGAAGCTTTCTTT.